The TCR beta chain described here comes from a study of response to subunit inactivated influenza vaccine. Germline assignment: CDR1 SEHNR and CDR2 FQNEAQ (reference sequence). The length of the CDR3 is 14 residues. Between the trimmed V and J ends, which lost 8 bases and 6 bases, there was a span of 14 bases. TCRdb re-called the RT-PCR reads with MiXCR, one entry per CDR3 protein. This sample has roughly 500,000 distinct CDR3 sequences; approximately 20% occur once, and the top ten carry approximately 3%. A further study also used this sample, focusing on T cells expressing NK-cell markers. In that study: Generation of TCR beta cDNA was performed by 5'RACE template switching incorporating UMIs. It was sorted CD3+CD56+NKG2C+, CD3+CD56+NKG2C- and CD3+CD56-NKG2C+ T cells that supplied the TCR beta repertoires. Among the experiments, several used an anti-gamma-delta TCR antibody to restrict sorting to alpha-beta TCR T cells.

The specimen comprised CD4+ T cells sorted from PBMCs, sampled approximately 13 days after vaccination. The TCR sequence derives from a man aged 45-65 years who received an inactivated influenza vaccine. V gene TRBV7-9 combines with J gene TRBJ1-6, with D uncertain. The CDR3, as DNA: TGTGCCAGCGGCCCGGGCGGTATTAATTCACCCCTCCACTTT. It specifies CASGPGGINSPLHF.